The clone carrying this T cell receptor (beta chain) was detected only once. TCRdb keeps only in-frame clones here, not all; method: immunoSEQ multiplex PCR. The data show hundreds of thousands of clones, around nine tenths seen once. Indicated treatment: 19 received Ad26.COV2.S at low or high dose, single or two shots; several received placebo; per-sample allocation not given. All samples were drawn on day 63, counting from the first vaccine or placebo injection. This sample stems from a study of Ad26.COV2.S vaccination and SARS-CoV-2 variants. The CDR3 is 14 residues long. The V and J ends lost 10 bases and 5 bases, in that order; junction bases with no gene match: 8. Germline lookup yields CDR1 ENHRY and CDR2 SYGVKD.

This clonotype was sampled from a person aged 18-65 years who received the Ad26.COV2.S COVID-19 vaccine or a placebo. This chain joins TRBV10-3 and TRBJ1-4, with 9 positions matching TRBD1. Sequencing used peripheral blood, obtained in a trial of Ad26.COV2.S vaccine versus placebo. CDR3 sequence (DNA): TGTGCCACCCTTTCGGGGACAGGGAATGAAAAACTGTTTTTT. This translates into CATLSGTGNEKLFF.